The 10 T cell receptor beta chains below were found in one sample sequenced in a study of CD8 T cells in ankylosing spondylitis. Using its own MiXCR run on the 5' RACE reads, TCRdb lists one record per CDR3 protein. The data contain tens of thousands of distinct CDR3 sequences, roughly 2.5% of them seen just once; the ten biggest clones take up approximately 4.2%. Sequencing was performed on blood, either unsorted or a sorted T cell fraction (not recorded which). All receptors come from a male donor with ankylosing spondylitis or in good health (not recorded which).

Ten or more counts support this clonotype. The chain carries TRBV9 and TRBJ1-4, with 9 bases that match TRBD1. Germline V gene data show CDR1 as SGDLS and CDR2 as YYNGEE. J was trimmed by 7 bases and V by 0 bases; bases with no gene match: 4. This CDR3 is built from 15 residues. CDR3 protein: CASSVAPTGGEKLFF. DNA of the CDR3: TGTGCCAGCAGCGTAGCTCCGACAGGGGGTGAAAAACTGTTTTTT.

This clonotype was counted many times. This chain connects TRBV9 to TRBJ2-6; 11 bases match TRBD2. Trimming cost V 4 bases and J 0 bases; bases outside gene matches: 9. Germline assignment: CDR1 SGDLS and CDR2 YYNGEE. This CDR3 is built from 19 residues. CDR3 DNA sequence: TGTGCCAGCAGCTCAGCCGGGACTAGCGGAACCTCTGGGGCCAACGTCCTGACTTTC. This translates into CASSSAGTSGTSGANVLTF.

This clonotype has ten or more counts. This chain links TRBV9 with TRBJ2-2; TRBD2 might be the D (6 bases). V dropped 0 bases and J dropped 6 bases, with 12 bases sitting between them. CDR1 is SGDLS and CDR2 is YYNGEE in the germline V gene. The CDR3 spans 15 residues. In DNA, the CDR3 is TGTGCCAGCAGCGTAGTCACCGGGAGTTCCGGGGAGCTGTTTTTT. Translating gives CASSVVTGSSGELFF.

Ten or more counts support this clonotype. This sequence joins TRBV9 and TRBJ1-3, with a tentative D call TRBD1 (6 bases). Trimming left V 5 bases short and J 4 bases short, with 13 bases between. The CDR3 contains 14 residues. Germline-derived CDR1 and CDR2 are SGDLS and YYNGEE. DNA for the CDR3: TGTGCCAGCAGTGCAGGACAGCAAGGAAACACCATATATTTT. As protein: CASSAGQQGNTIYF.

On this clonotype: A much larger clone is a single base away; this may be a read error. V gene TRBV9 combines with J gene TRBJ2-7; 10 bases agree with TRBD2. This CDR3 region has 15 residues. The germline gives CDR1 SGDLS, CDR2 YYNGEE. The CDR3 DNA is TGTGTCAGCAGCGTATCGGCTAGCGGGAGCAACGAGCAGTACTTC. This encodes CVSSVSASGSNEQYF.

This clonotype was counted many times. The V and J genes are TRBV9 and TRBJ2-7; D perhaps matches TRBD1 (6 bases). Germline V lookup: CDR1 SGDLS, CDR2 YYNGEE. CDR3 length equals 16 residues. The V end was cut by 3 bases, the J end by 5 bases, with 21 bases between. CDR3 bases: TGTGCCAGCAGCGAGGGCCCCGCAGGGGTAGCCCACGAGCAGTACTTC. The encoded protein is CASSEGPAGVAHEQYF.

This clonotype showed up many times. The chain recombines TRBV9 with TRBJ1-5; tentatively, D is TRBD1 (5 bases). Germline-derived CDR1 and CDR2 are SGDLS and YYNGEE. V gave up 4 bases and J gave up 1 base, with 9 bases separating them. The CDR3 is 14 residues long. CDR3 DNA sequence: TGTGCCAGCAGCAGGCCAGGGAGCAATCAGCCCCAGCATTTT. Protein product: CASSRPGSNQPQHF.

This clonotype was counted ten times or more. The chain joins TRBV9 to TRBJ2-2; D perhaps matches TRBD2 (7 bases). Trimming shortened V by 1 base and J by 3 bases, and 13 bases separated the two germline ends. CDR1 is SGDLS, CDR2 YYNGEE, per germline. The CDR3 has 16 residues. The CDR3 bases are TGTGCCAGCAGCGTAACCCCGGGGGGCTACACCGGGGAGCTGTTTTTT. Its protein product is CASSVTPGGYTGELFF.

This clonotype came up many times. The V gene is TRBV9, the J gene TRBJ2-2, with D perhaps TRBD1 (6 bases). Germline CDR1 reads SGDLS; CDR2 reads YYNGEE. The CDR3 is 17 residues long. The ends were cut back, 0 bases at V and 4 bases at J, with 16 bases in the middle. CDR3 bases: TGTGCCAGCAGCGTAGAGAGGGGGATGACAGGCACCGGGGAGCTGTTTTTT. Translating it yields CASSVERGMTGTGELFF.

The J gene is TRBJ2-6, the V gene TRBV9; D uncertain. CDR1 and CDR2 (germline): SGDLS, YYNGEE. The V end lost 4 bases, the J end lost 2 bases, and 16 bases lay between the germline ends. The CDR3 consists of 17 residues. CDR3 in DNA: TGTGCCAGCAGCCCAGACGTGGGGTCCACTGGGGCCAACGTCCTGACTTTC. Encoded protein: CASSPDVGSTGANVLTF.